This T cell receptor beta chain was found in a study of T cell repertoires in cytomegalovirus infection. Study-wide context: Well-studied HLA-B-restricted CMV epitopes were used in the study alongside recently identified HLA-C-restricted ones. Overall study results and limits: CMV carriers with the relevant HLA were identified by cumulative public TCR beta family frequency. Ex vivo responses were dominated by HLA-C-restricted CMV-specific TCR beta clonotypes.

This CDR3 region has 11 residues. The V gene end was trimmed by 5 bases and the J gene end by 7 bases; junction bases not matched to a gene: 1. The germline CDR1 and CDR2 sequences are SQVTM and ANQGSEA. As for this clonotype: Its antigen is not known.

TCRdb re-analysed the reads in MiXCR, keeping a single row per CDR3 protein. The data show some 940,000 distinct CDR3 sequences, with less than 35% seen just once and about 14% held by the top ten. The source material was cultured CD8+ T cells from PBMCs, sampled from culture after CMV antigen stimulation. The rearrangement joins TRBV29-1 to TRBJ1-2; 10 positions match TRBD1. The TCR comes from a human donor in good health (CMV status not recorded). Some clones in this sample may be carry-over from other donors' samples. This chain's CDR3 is CSVRDRGGYTF. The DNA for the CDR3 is TGCAGCGTTAGGGACAGGGGTGGCTACACCTTC. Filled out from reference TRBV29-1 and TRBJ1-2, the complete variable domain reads SAVISQKPSRDICQRGTSLTIQCQVDSQVTMMFWYRQQPGQSLTLIATANQGSEATYESGFVIDKFPISRPNLTFSTLTVSNMSPEDSSIYLCSVRDRGGYTFGSGTRLTVV.